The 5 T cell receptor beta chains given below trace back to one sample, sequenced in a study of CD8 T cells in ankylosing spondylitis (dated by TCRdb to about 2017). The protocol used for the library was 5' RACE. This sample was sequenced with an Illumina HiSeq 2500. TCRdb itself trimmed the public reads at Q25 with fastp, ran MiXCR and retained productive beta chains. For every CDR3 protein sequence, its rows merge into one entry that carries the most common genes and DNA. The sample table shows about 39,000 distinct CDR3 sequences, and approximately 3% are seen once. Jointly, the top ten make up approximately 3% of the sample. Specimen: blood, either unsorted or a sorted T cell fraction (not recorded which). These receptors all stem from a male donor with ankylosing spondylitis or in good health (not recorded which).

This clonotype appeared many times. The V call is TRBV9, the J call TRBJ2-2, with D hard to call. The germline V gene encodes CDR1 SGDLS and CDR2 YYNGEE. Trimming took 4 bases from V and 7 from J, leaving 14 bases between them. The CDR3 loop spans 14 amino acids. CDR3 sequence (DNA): TGTGCCAGCAGCCCCCGCACTGACGGCGGGGAGCTGTTTTTT. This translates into CASSPRTDGGELFF.

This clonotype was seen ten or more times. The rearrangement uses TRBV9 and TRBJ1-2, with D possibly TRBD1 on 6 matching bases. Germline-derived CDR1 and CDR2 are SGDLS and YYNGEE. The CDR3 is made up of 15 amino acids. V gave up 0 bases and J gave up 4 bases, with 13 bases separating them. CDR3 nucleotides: TGTGCCAGCAGCGTAGCTCCAGGGGCGGTCTATGGCTACACCTTC. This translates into CASSVAPGAVYGYTF.

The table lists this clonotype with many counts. This CDR3 is CASSVAPGGETTGELFF. The DNA of the CDR3 is TGTGCCAGCAGCGTAGCCCCAGGGGGCGAGACCACCGGGGAGCTGTTTTTT. V is TRBV9 and J is TRBJ2-2; 8 positions match TRBD1. The CDR3 sequence is 17 residues long. Looked up from germline, CDR1 is SGDLS and CDR2 is YYNGEE. J gave up 4 bases and V 0 bases, and 8 bases lay outside the gene matches.

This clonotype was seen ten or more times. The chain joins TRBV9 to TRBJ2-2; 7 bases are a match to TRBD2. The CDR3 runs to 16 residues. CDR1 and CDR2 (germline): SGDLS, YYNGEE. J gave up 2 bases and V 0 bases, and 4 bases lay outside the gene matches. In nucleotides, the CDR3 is TGTGCCAGCAGCGTAGCGGGGGGAACTAACACCGGGGAGCTGTTTTTT. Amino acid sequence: CASSVAGGTNTGELFF. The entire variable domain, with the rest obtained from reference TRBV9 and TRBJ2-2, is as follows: DSGVTQTPKHLITATGQRVTLRCSPRSGDLSVYWYQQSLDQGLQFLIQYYNGEERAKGNILERFSAQQFPDLHSELNLSSLELGDSALYFCASSVAGGTNTGELFFGEGSRLTVL.

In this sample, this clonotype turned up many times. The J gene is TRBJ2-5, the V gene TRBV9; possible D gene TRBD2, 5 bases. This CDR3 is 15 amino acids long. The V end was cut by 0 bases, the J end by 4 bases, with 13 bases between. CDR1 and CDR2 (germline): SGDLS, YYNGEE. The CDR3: CASSVGTARAETQYF. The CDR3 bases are TGTGCCAGCAGCGTAGGGACTGCCAGAGCAGAGACCCAGTACTTC.